This T cell receptor beta chain derives from a study of T cell changes during pregnancy in multiple sclerosis. Libraries were prepared by immunoSEQ multiplex PCR; TCRdb keeps only in-frame clonotypes and omits some of them. The profile shows about 24,000 clones, around 90% of them singletons. Sequenced material: CD4+ T cells from peripheral blood mononuclear cells, taken in the second trimester of pregnancy. The receptor comes from a female donor in good health, enrolled as a control in a pregnancy study.

Here the CDR3 reads CASSLKSRGGSYEQYF. CDR3 coding DNA: TGTGCCAGCAGTTTAAAATCGCGGGGGGGGTCCTACGAGCAGTACTTC. J is TRBJ2-7 and V is TRBV27; 9 bases align to TRBD2. Germline V gene lookup returns CDR1 MNHEY and CDR2 SMNVEV (reference sequence). This CDR3 has 16 residues. Trimming cost V 2 bases and J 1 base; bases outside gene matches: 6.